This T cell receptor (beta chain) was retrieved from a study of blood T cell repertoires in COVID-19 (dated by TCRdb to 2018 to 2020). In the study overall: The collaborator samples originated in the United States, Italy and Spain and spanned the acute and convalescent phases of COVID-19. A de-identified subject ID, COVID-19 status, age in years and sex were almost always included in the sample metadata. A freely available public database, intended as a resource for researchers studying the immune response to SARS-CoV-2, is where the repertoires were released. Where available, HLA class I and class II types were taken from metadata supplied by the sample provider and were not determined by assay-based typing. Samples were obtained from the ongoing ImmuneRACE study (first 160 participants) and from approximately 1,200 subjects provided by 6 global collaborators. The prospective study material was composed of cDNA or gDNA derived from T cells, B-cell-depleted T cells, or PBMCs. Subjects who had been exposed to COVID-19, were actively infected with it, or had recovered from it provided the deeply sampled blood TCRbeta repertoires that made up the dataset.

In Seattle, one collaborating source enrolled patients while the infection was active and tracked those patients longitudinally over the course of disease. Whole blood was collected in K2EDTA tubes by collaborating institutions according to the institutions' own protocols. For TCRbeta analysis, collaborator samples were shipped as frozen whole blood, as isolated PBMCs, or as DNA extracted from either sample type. The immunoSEQ Assay, a bias-controlled multiplex PCR, was used to amplify TCRbeta CDR3 regions from genomic DNA. From the authors' description of their analysis: Within the assay, amplification of reference gene primers was used to estimate how many nucleated cells each sample contained. To quantify the absolute abundance of each unique TCRbeta CDR3 rearrangement, sequence reads were collapsed and filtered. Productive Simpson clonality was computed per sample as the square root of Simpson's diversity index over productive rearrangements. Entries here come from immuneACCESS through TCRdb and include only in-frame sequences with V and J called. Some clones fail to appear in such tables; in the studies checked, an unresolved V gene covers under half of the shortfall, and the cause of the remainder is unknown. For V, J and clone size, that table is used; D and trimming come from the DNA. This sample gives some 160,000 clones in total; approximately 87% of them show up just once. In total, the top ten clones hold 10% to 13% of the sample.

V is shortened by 0 bases, J by 3 bases, and the region joining them spans 8 bases. Including cysteine and phenylalanine, the CDR3 has 13 amino acids. Only the CDR3 DNA stays, 39 bases, in frame from base 1. CDR1 and CDR2 (GTSNPN, SVGIG) derive from the germline V gene (reference sequence). The full study reports these points: The amount of clinical and demographic metadata varied by source and participant and was provided uncurated.

Of note for this clone: The antigen this receptor binds is unknown. There are no base qualities to consult, and no much larger clone falls within one base.

The sequence derives from a woman in her 70s with COVID-19, enrolled during active disease. The sequencing sample was made of peripheral blood. Recombination linked TRBV30 to TRBJ1-2, with an unclear D gene assignment. Here the CDR3 is given as CAWSVFGDYGYTF. The base sequence is TGTGCCTGGAGTGTATTCGGTGACTATGGCTACACCTTC.